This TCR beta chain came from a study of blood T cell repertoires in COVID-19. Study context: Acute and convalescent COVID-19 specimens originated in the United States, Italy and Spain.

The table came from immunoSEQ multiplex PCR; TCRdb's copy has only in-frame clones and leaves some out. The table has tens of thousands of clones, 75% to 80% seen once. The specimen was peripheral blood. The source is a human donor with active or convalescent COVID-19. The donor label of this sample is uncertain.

The CDR3 sequence: CASSSGLTSGKGYEQYF. The CDR3 DNA follows: TGCGCCAGCAGCTCCGGCCTGACTAGCGGGAAGGGATACGAGCAGTACTTC. The J gene is TRBJ2-7, the V gene TRBV5-1; 11 positions agree with TRBD2. V lost 3 bases and J lost 4; bases outside the gene matches: 12. This CDR3 contains 17 residues. Looked up from germline, CDR1 is SGHRS and CDR2 is YFSETQ.